This TCR beta chain was obtained from a study of blood T cell repertoires in COVID-19. Study-wide context: From the United States, Italy and Spain came samples of acute and convalescent COVID-19. PBMCs, B-cell-depleted T cells, or T cells provided the cDNA or gDNA that made up the material.

The germline CDR1 and CDR2 sequences are SGDLS and YYNGEE. The V end lost 3 bases, the J end lost 0 bases, and 15 bases lay between the germline ends. CDR3 length equals 16 residues. The authors' processing: Scientists estimated how many nucleated cells there were by amplifying reference gene primers. Libraries were prepared by immunoSEQ multiplex PCR; TCRdb keeps only in-frame clonotypes and omits some of them. Clone size and V and J calls were adopted from that table, with D and trimming inferred from the DNA. The sample comprises about 320,000 clones, 65% to 90% of which are singletons, and around 7.2% rests with the top ten.

V is TRBV9 and J is TRBJ1-2, with D perhaps matching TRBD1 (5 bases). The sequenced material came from peripheral blood. The TCR originated in a human donor in a cohort sampled during active COVID-19. This CDR3 reads CASSGGLSLANYGYTF. The CDR3 DNA reads TGTGCCAGCAGCGGGGGACTCTCATTAGCTAACTATGGCTACACCTTC.